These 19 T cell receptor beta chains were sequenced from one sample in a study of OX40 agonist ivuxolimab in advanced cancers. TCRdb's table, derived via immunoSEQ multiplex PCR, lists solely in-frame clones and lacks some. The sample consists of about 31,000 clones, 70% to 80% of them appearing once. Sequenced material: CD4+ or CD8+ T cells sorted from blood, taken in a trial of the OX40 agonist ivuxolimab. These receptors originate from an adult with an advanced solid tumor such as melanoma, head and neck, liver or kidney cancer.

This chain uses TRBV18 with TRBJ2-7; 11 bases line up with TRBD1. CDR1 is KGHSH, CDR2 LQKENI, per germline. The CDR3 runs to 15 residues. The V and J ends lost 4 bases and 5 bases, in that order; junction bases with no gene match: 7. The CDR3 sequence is CASSRRTGGENEQYF. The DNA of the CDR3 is TGTGCCAGCTCACGCAGGACAGGGGGCGAGAACGAGCAGTACTTC.

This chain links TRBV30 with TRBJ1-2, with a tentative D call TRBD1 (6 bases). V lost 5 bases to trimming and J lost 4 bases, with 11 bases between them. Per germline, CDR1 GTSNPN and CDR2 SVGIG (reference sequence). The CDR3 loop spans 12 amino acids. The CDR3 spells CAWSQGLYGYTF. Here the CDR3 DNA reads TGTGCCTGGTCACAGGGACTCTATGGCTACACCTTC.

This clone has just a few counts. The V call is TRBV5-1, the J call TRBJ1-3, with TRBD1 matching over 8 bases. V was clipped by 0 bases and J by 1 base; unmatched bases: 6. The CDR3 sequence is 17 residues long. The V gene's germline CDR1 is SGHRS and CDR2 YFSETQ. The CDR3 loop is CASSLAQQGVSGNTIYF. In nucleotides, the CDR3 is TGCGCCAGCAGCTTGGCCCAACAGGGGGTATCTGGAAACACCATATATTTT.

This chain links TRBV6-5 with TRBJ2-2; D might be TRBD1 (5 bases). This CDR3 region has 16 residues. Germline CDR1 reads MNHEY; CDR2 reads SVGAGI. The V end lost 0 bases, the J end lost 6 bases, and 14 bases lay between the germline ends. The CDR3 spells CASSYSNVVRAGELFF. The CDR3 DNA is TGTGCCAGCAGTTACTCGAACGTGGTCAGGGCCGGGGAGCTGTTTTTT.

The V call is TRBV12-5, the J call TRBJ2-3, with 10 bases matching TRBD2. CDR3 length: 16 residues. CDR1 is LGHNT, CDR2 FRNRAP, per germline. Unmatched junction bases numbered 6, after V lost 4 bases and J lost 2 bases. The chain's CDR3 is CASGSPAGGNTDTQYF. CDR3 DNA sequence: TGTGCTAGTGGTTCGCCAGCGGGGGGGAACACAGATACGCAGTATTTT.

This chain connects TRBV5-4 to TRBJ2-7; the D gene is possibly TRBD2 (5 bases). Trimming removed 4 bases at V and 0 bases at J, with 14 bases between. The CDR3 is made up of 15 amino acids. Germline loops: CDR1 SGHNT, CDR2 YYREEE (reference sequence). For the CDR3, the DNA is TGTGCCAGCAGCCCTAGGGAGTTTAGCTCCTACGAGCAGTACTTC. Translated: CASSPREFSSYEQYF. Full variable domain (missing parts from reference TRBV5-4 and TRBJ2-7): ETGVTQSPTHLIKTRGQQVTLRCSSQSGHNTVSWYQQALGQGPQFIFQYYREEENGRGNFPPRFSGLQFPNYSSELNVNALELDDSALYLCASSPREFSSYEQYFGPGTRLTVT.

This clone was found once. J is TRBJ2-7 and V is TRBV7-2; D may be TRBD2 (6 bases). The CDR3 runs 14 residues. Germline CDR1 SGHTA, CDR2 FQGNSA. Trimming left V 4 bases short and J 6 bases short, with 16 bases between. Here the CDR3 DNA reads TGTGCCAGCAGCTCCCTCGGGGGAGCGGCCGAGCAGTACTTC. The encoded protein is CASSSLGGAAEQYF.

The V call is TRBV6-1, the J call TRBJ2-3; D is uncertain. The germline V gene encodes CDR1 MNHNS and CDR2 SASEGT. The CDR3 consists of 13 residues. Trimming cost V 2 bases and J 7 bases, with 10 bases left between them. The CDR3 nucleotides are TGTGCCAGCAGTGAACGCGGATGGTATACGCAGTATTTT. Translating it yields CASSERGWYTQYF.

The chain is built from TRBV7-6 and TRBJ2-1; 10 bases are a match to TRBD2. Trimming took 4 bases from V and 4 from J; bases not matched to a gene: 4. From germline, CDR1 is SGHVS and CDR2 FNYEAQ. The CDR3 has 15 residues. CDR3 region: CASSYSGGLYNEQFF. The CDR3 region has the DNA TGTGCCAGCAGCTATAGCGGGGGGCTTTACAATGAGCAGTTCTTC.

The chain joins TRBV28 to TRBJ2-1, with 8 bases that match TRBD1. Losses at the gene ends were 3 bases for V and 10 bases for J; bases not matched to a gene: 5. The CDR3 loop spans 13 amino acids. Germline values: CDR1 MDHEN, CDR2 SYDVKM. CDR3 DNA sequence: TGTGCCAGCAGTTTGGCAGGGGACAGGGAGCAGTTCTTC. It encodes CASSLAGDREQFF.

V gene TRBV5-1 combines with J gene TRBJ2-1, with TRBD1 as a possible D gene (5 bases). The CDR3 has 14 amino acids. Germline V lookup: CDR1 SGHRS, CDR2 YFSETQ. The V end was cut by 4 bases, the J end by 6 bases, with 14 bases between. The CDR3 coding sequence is TGCGCCAGCAGCCGGGCCGTTGGGGCCAATGAGCAGTTCTTC. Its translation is CASSRAVGANEQFF.

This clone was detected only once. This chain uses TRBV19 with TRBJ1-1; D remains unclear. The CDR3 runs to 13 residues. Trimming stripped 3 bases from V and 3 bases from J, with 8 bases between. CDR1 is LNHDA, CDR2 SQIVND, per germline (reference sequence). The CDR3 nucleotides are TGTGCCAGTAGTATTCCCACCTACACTGAAGCTTTCTTT. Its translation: CASSIPTYTEAFF. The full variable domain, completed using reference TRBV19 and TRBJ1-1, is DGGITQSPKYLFRKEGQNVTLSCEQNLNHDAMYWYRQDPGQGLRLIYYSQIVNDFQKGDIAEGYSVSREKKESFPLTVTSAQKNPTAFYLCASSIPTYTEAFFGQGTRLTVV.

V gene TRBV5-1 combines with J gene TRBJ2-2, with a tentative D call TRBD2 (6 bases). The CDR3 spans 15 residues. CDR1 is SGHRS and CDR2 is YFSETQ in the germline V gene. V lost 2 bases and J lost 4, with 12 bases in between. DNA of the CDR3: TGCGCCAGCAGCTTTGAGGGACTGGGCACCGGGGAGCTGTTTTTT. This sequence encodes CASSFEGLGTGELFF.

CDR3 coding DNA: TGCGCCAGCACCCAGGGGCGAAACACTGAAGCTTTCTTT. This translates into CASTQGRNTEAFF. This sequence joins TRBV5-1 and TRBJ1-1, with D maybe TRBD1 (6 bases). The CDR3 spans 13 residues. Germline assignment: CDR1 SGHRS and CDR2 YFSETQ. The V gene lost 6 bases and the J gene lost 2 bases, with 11 bases spanning the gap.

The DNA for the CDR3 is TGCGCCAGCAGACGCCAGGGGGGAAACACCGGGGAGCTGTTTTTT. This codes for CASRRQGGNTGELFF. The chain couples TRBV5-1 to TRBJ2-2; possibly TRBD1 for D (7 bases). V was shortened by 5 bases and J by 2 bases, with 13 bases between the two germline ends. The CDR3 totals 15 residues. Germline V gene data show CDR1 as SGHRS and CDR2 as YFSETQ.

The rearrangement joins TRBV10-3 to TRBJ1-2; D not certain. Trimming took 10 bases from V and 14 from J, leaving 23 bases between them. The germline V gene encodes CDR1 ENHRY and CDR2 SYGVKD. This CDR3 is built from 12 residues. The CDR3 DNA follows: TGTGCCACATCCCCCCAGGCAGGCTACGGGACCTTC. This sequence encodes CATSPQAGYGTF.

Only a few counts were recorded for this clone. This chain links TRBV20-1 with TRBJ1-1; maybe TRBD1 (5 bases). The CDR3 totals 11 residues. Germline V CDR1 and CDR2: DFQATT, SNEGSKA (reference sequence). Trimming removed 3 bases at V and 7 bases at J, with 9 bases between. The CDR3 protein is CSASRAIEAFF. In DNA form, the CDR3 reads TGCAGTGCTAGCAGGGCAATTGAAGCTTTCTTT.

CDR3 sequence reads: CSALTGRNTEAFF. As DNA, the CDR3 is TGCAGCGCCTTGACGGGGAGGAACACTGAAGCTTTCTTT. The chain couples TRBV29-1 to TRBJ1-1; no clear D gene. Trimming took 7 bases from V and 1 from J, leaving 13 bases between them. The CDR3 spans 13 residues. Germline lookup yields CDR1 SQVTM and CDR2 ANQGSEA.

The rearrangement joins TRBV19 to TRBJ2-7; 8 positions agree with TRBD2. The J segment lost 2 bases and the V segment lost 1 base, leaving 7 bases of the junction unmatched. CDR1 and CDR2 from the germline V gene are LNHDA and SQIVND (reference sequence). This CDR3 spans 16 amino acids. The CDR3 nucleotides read TGTGCCAGTAGTATAGGGCAGGTAGCGGGAACCTACGAGCAGTACTTC. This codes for CASSIGQVAGTYEQYF.